This T cell receptor beta chain was captured by sequencing in a study of CD8 T cells in ankylosing spondylitis. Study-level findings and limits: Fewer than ten highly homologous variants made up a TCR beta motif, and this motif appeared characteristic of ankylosing spondylitis blood.

The CDR3 spans 16 residues. TCRdb re-called the 5' RACE reads with MiXCR, one entry per CDR3 protein. This sample has 200,000 to 250,000 distinct CDR3 sequences; about 18% occur once, and the top ten carry about 44%. Remarks on this clonotype: Its antigen is unknown.

Sequenced sample: blood, either unsorted or a sorted T cell fraction (not recorded which). This sequence joins TRBV21-1 and TRBJ2-5. TRBV21-1 is marked as a pseudogene. This receptor was taken from a male donor with ankylosing spondylitis. CDR3 amino acids: CASSATGSDHQETQYF. The DNA of the CDR3 is TGTGCCAGCAGCGCGACGGGGTCTGACCACCAAGAGACCCAGTACTTC.